The clone carrying this T cell receptor (beta chain) has ten or more counts. No antigen is known for it. This sample was included in a study of CD8+CD57+ T cells in acquired aplastic anemia. Whole-study findings and limits: Common to patients and controls were 25 to 30 CD8+ CDR3 sequences. Controls did not differ significantly from patients in CD8+ Simpson's diversity.

CDR3 and TCR beta VDJ profiling relied on genomic DNA as the template. TCRdb used MiXCR to reprocess the reads, holding one entry per CDR3 protein. The table lists about 110,000 distinct CDR3 sequences, around 50% of them singletons, with roughly 31% in the top ten. Trimming removed 5 bases from V and 14 bases from J, with 12 bases in between. Germline CDR1 reads MNHNS; CDR2 reads SASEGT. The CDR3 consists of 10 residues. The specimen sequenced was sorted CD4+, CD8+, or CD8+CD57+ T cells (not recorded which) from PBMCs. The sequence derives from a human donor in good health, serving as a control. The chain recombines TRBV6-1 with TRBJ1-1; D gene uncertain. The CDR3 protein is CASSTHKVFF. As DNA, the CDR3 is TGTGCCAGCAGTACCCATAAGGTGTTCTTT.